This T cell receptor (beta chain) was observed in a study of early T cells in non-severe SARS-CoV-2 infection. Study information: Sequenced material consisted of bulk RNA (from unsorted whole blood), and chains were unpaired. Study-level points and caveats: Clonotype matching in VDJdb favored anti-spike CD8 responses and did not capture private and CD4 specificities.

Trimming removed 1 base from V and 1 base from J, with 7 bases in between. CDR1 and CDR2 from the germline V gene are SNHLY and FYNNEI. The CDR3 is 14 amino acids. Using its own MiXCR run on the 5' RACE reads, TCRdb lists one record per CDR3 protein. The sample gives over 55,000 distinct CDR3 sequences, 8.5% to 10% of which show up once; approximately 9% is in the top ten. This clonotype was seen ten or more times. Antigen specificity is unknown. The origin of this receptor is an adult who was a healthcare worker with PCR-confirmed SARS-CoV-2 infection or an uninfected control (not recorded which). The rearrangement links TRBV2 to TRBJ2-5; no clear D. The sequencing sample was made of whole blood. This CDR3 reads CASSEEPSQETQYF. For the CDR3, the DNA is TGTGCCAGCAGTGAAGAGCCTAGCCAAGAGACCCAGTACTTC.